This TCR beta chain was sequenced for a study of shared clonotypes between healthy human individuals. Overall study results and limits: Generation probability values for non-shared clonotypes were lower than those for clonotypes shared by all four donors.

Here immunoSEQ multiplex PCR was the method, and the copy in TCRdb shows in-frame clones only, minus some. The table has about 2 million clones, roughly 94% seen once; the top ten hold 0.13%. The CDR3 is made up of 15 amino acids. Germline loops: CDR1 MNHNS, CDR2 SASEGT. Trimming shortened V by 8 bases and J by 0 bases, and 16 bases separated the two germline ends. About this clone itself: The antigen is undetermined.

Sequencing was carried out using naive CD4+ T cells sorted from blood. This sample's subset: CD45RA+ positively selected. The chain links TRBV6-1 to TRBJ1-1; D is undetermined. The origin of this receptor is a young man in good health. The DNA of the CDR3 is TGTGCCAGCTCCAGAGGATGGACTGTGAACACTGAAGCTTTCTTT. Translated: CASSRGWTVNTEAFF.